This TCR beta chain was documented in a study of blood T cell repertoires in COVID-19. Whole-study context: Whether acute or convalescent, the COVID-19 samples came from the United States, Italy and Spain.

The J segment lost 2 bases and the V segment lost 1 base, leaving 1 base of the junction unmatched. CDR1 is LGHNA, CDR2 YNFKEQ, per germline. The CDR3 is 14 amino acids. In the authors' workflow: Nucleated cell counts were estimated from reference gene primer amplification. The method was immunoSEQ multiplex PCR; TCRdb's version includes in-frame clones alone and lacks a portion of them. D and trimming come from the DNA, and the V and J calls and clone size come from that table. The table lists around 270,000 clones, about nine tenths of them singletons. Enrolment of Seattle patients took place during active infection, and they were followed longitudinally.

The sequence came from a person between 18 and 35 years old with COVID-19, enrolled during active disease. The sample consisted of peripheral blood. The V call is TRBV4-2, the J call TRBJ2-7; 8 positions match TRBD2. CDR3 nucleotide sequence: TGTGCCAGCAGCCAAGTTAGCGGGGCCTACGAGCAGTACTTC. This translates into CASSQVSGAYEQYF.